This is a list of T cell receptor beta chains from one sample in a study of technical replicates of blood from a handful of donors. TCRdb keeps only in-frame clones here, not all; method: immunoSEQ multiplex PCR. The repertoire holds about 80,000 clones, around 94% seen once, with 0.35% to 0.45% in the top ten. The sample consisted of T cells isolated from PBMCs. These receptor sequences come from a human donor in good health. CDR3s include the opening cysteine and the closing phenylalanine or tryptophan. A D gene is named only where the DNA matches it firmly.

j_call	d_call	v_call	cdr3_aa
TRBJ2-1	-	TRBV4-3	CASSRGSRYNEQFF
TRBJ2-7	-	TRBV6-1	CASSEGSVPYEQYF
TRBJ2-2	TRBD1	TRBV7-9	CASSPRGGTGETGELFF
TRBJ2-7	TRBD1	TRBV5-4	CASSWDRGTYEQYF
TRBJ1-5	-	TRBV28	CASSSSGTQHF
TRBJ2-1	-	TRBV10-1	CASSEGLRLSYNEQFF
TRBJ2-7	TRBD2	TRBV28	CASTTQREFYEQYF
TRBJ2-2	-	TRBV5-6	CASSFILGLTGELFF
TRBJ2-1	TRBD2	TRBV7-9	CASSWGLAGSYNEQFF
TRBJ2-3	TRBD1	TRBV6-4	CASSDGTVTDTQYF
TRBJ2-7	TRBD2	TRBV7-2	CASSFLAGSGSYEQYF
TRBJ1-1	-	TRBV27	CASSLAREGTEAFF
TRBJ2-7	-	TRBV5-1	CASSLRGDGEQYF
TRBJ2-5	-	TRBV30	CAWRRFRVLGETQYF
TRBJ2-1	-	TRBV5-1	CASSVGVNEQFF
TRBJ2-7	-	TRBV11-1	CASSSWDFGGQYF
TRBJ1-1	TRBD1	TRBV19	CASSRQGDLEAFF
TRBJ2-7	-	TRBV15	CATSRVEEGGHEQYF
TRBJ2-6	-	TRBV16	CASSASSGKFYGANVLTF
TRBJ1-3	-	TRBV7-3	CASSLAGSGNTIYF
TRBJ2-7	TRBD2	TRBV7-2	CASSLTSGPYEQYF
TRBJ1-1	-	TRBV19	CASSILIDIDMNTEAFF
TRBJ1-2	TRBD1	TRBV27	CASSLRTGANYGYTF
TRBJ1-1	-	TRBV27	CASSLWGGDTEAFF
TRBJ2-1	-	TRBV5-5	CASSSWRVSSYNEQFF
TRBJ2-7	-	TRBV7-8	CASSLRLASYEQYF
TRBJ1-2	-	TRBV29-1	CSVDAVRGYTF
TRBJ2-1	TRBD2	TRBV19	CASSMAGLAGLGHNEQFF
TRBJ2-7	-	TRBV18	CASSPSGSQAYEQYF
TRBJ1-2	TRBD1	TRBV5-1	CASSLGPPGQGAWNYGYTF
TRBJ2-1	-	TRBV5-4	CASGPRLGNEQFF
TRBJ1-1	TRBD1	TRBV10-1	CASLRDREVPEAFF
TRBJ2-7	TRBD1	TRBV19	CASSLQGDHYEQYF
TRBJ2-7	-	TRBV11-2	CASSLLQVAGEQYF
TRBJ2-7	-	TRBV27	CASSPTVFSSYEQYF
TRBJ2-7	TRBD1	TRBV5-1	CASSPEGRGRDEQYF
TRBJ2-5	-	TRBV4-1	CASSQGTSVGFDQGQETQYF
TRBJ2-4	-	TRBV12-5	CASGLSNIQYF
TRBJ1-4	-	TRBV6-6	CASSYSGAEKLFF
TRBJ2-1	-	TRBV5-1	CASSLDATGLDEQFF
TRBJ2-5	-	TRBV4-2	CASSQDFGETQYF
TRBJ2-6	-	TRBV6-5	CASSVTGSGANVLTF
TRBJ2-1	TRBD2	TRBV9	CASSASSGRTNEQFF
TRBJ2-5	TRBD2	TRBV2	CASSGWAREEETQYF
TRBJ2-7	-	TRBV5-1	CASSLAAGPYEQYF
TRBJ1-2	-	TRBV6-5	CASSSGSSYGYTF
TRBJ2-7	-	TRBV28	CASSSGSQPYEQYF
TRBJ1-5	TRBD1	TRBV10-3	CAISQTGGQINSNQPQHF
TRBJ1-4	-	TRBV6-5	CASSNAGGKLFF
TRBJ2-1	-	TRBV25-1	CASSEFLSSYNEQFF
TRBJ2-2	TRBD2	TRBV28	CATIAGGDTGELFF
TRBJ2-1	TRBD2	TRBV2	CASTVAASGALYNEQFF
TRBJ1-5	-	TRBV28	CASNLQPQHF
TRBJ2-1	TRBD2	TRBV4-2	CASSQDGLAGNEQFF
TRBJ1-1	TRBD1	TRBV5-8	CASSLARGDTEAFF